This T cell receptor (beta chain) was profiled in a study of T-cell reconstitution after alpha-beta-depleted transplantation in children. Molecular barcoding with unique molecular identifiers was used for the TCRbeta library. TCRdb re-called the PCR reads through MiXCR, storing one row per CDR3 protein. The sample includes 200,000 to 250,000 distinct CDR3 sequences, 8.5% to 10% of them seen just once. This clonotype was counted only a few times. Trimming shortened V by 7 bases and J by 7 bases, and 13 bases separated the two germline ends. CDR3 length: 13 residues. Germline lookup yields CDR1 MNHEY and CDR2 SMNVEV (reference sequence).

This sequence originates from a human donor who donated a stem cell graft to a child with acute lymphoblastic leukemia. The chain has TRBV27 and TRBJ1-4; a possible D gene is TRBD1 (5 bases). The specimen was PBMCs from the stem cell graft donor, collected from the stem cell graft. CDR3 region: CASTSGYSEKLFF. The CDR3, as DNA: TGTGCCAGCACCTCAGGGTACAGTGAAAAACTGTTTTTT.